This T cell receptor beta chain originates from a study of post-analysis software for immune sequencing data. Turning to the study itself: Included courses were relapsing-remitting and secondary progressive multiple sclerosis; progressive-relapsing multiple sclerosis was also included.

Study conclusions and caveats: Those with multiple sclerosis, the patient group, showed significantly lower normalized Chao1 diversity than controls. By F measure, strong co-clustering occurred among samples prepared in the same batch. When patients were compared with controls, about five TRBV segments were more frequent, TRBV5-6, TRBV5-1 and TRBV20-1 among them.

To note about this clonotype: The antigen remains undetermined.

The TCR beta cDNA libraries carried unique molecular identifiers. When roughly 0.85 to 11 million T cells were used, they gave around 500,000 cDNA molecules. TCRdb reanalysed the PCR reads using MiXCR and keeps one entry per CDR3 protein. Here the sample spans 430,000 or so distinct CDR3 sequences, over 30% being singletons. Germline V lookup: CDR1 SGHVS, CDR2 FNYEAQ. J gave up 4 bases and V 3 bases, and 9 bases lay outside the gene matches. The CDR3 contains 18 residues. The specimen sequenced was blood. The receptor was isolated from a girl aged 2-10 years with multiple sclerosis. This chain uses TRBV7-6 with TRBJ2-2; TRBD2 matches at 12 bases. This CDR3 reads CASSLTQLAGGRTGELFF. CDR3 nucleotides: TGTGCCAGCAGCTTGACCCAACTAGCGGGAGGCCGCACCGGGGAGCTGTTTTTT.